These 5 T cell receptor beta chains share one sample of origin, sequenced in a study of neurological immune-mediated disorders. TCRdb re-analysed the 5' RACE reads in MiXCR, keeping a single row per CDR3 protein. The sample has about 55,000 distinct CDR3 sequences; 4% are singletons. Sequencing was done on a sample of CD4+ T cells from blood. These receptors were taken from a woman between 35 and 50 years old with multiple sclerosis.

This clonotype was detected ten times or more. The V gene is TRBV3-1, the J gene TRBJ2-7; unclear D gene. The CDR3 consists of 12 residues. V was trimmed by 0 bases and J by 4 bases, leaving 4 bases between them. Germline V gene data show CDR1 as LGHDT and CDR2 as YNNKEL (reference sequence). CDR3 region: CASSQDGYEQYF. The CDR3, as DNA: TGTGCCAGCAGCCAAGACGGATACGAGCAGTACTTC.

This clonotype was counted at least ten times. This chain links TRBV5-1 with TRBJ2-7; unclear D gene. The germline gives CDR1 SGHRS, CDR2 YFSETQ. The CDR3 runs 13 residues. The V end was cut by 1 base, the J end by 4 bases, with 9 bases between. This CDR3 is CASSLSSRYEQYF. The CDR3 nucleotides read TGCGCCAGCAGCTTGAGTTCTAGATACGAGCAGTACTTC.

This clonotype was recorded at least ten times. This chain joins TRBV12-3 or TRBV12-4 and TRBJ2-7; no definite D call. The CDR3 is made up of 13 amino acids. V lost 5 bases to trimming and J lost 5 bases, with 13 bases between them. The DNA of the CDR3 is TGTGCCAGCAGTCCACGGTTGGGGAACGAGCAGTACTTC. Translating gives CASSPRLGNEQYF.

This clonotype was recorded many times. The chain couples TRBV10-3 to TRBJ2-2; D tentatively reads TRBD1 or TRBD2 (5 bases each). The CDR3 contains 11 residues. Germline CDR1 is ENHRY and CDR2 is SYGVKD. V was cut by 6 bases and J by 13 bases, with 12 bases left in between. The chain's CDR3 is CAISSGTWLFF. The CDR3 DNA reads TGTGCCATCAGCTCCGGGACGTGGCTGTTTTTT.

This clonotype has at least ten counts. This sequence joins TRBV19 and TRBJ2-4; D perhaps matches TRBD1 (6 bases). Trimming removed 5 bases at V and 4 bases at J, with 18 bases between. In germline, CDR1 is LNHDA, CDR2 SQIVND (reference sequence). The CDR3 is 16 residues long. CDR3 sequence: CASSQRRTALKNIQYF. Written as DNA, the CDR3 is TGTGCCAGTAGTCAGAGACGGACAGCCCTAAAAAACATTCAGTACTTC.